Included here is one T cell receptor beta chain sequence, with context. What it binds is not known. This entry is derived from a study of T cell responses to AZD1222 COVID-19 vaccine. Study context: Second-dose groups at about 4 or about 12 weeks were pooled.

V was cut by 2 bases and J by 5 bases, with 12 bases left in between. CDR1 is SGHRS, CDR2 YFSETQ, per germline. The CDR3 spans 14 residues. Libraries were prepared by immunoSEQ multiplex PCR; TCRdb keeps only in-frame clonotypes and omits some of them. The table has fewer than 150,000 clones, roughly 88% seen once. General study points: An increase in Spike-specific TCR breadth and depth was observed after two AZD1222 doses.

The source is an adult in good health. The specimen was peripheral blood, collected on day 0 of AZD1222 vaccination. The chain uses TRBV5-1 and TRBJ2-3, with D possibly matching TRBD1 (5 bases). CDR3 coding DNA: TGCGCCAGCAGCTTAGGCAGGGCCGGAGATACGCAGTATTTT. Amino acids: CASSLGRAGDTQYF.